This TCR beta chain was retrieved from a study of regulatory T cells in long-lasting Graves disease. This clonotype came up many times. Its antigen is unidentified. Study-wide findings and caveats: Newly diagnosed Graves' patients had higher TCR diversity than persistent ones.

The V segment lost 6 bases and the J segment 6 bases; nucleotides outside the gene matches: 11. The CDR3 is 15 residues long. Construction of TCR beta libraries relied on iRepertoire HTBI primers and on Arm-PCR targeting CDR3 regions. TCRdb re-analysed the multiplex PCR reads in MiXCR, keeping a single row per CDR3 protein. The profile shows about 430,000 distinct CDR3 sequences, 15% of them singletons. Sample time point: newly diagnosed GD, antithyroid drugs for less than 3 months. Generation of the TCR library employed RNA extracted from PBMCs. Graves' disease diagnosis relied on American Thyroid Association guidelines. This sample also belongs to another study, concerning T cells in Graves' hyperthyroidism and ophthalmopathy. From that study: Using the HTBI primer set, a first-round RT-PCR was run on the TCR CDR3. The majority of expanded thyroid clonotypes above 0.001 also appeared in blood.

The sequence came from a woman in her thirties or forties with Graves disease. Material: peripheral blood mononuclear cells (PBMCs), obtained at new diagnosis, from a patient treated with antithyroid drugs. The chain links TRBV12-3 or TRBV12-4 to TRBJ2-7, with 10 bases that match TRBD2. The DNA of the CDR3 is TGTGCCAGCAGCCCAGAAGCGGGAGGGCCCGGCGAGCAGTACTTC. Translated: CASSPEAGGPGEQYF.